The 32 T cell receptor beta chains in this list originate from one sample, sequenced in a study of identical twins (dated by TCRdb to the mid-2010s). Library method: 5' RACE. The instrument given in TCRdb is Illumina HiSeq 2000. TCRdb trimmed public reads at Q25 via fastp, called clones via MiXCR and kept in-frame beta chains. Merged by CDR3 protein, the rows form single entries marked with the most common genes and DNA. The sample table shows roughly 290,000 distinct CDR3 sequences, and over 8.5% are seen once. The ten largest make up under 7.5% of the sample. These data were also filed under a second study, of yellow fever vaccine responses in identical twins.

The source material was CD8+ T cells sorted from blood. The receptors here all came from a woman in her late teens or twenties in good health.

V gene TRBV3-1 combines with J gene TRBJ1-5; tentative D call: TRBD1 (5 bases). In germline, CDR1 is LGHDT, CDR2 YNNKEL (reference sequence). This CDR3 has 14 amino acids. V was trimmed by 1 base and J by 5 bases, leaving 9 bases between them. CDR3 DNA: TGTGCCAGCAGCCAAGTTGGGGGGTATCAGCCCCAGCATTTT. Translated: CASSQVGGYQPQHF.

The CDR3 here is CASSLVGWNEQFF. The CDR3 DNA sequence: TGTGCCAGCAGCTTAGTAGGTTGGAATGAGCAGTTCTTC. V is TRBV11-2 and J is TRBJ2-1; D remains ambiguous. Germline V gene sequence: CDR1 SGHAT, CDR2 FQNNGV. The germline V and J ends were trimmed by 1 base and 7 bases, with 8 bases remaining between them. This CDR3 is 13 amino acids long. Full variable domain (missing parts from reference TRBV11-2 and TRBJ2-1): EAGVAQSPRYKIIEKRQSVAFWCNPISGHATLYWYQQILGQGPKLLIQFQNNGVVDDSQLPKDRFSAERLKGVDSTLKIQPAKLEDSAVYLCASSLVGWNEQFFGPGTRLTVL.

This clonotype was counted between two and nine times. The J gene is TRBJ2-7, the V gene TRBV7-2; unclear D gene. CDR1 and CDR2 (germline): SGHTA, FQGNSA. Between the trimmed V and J ends, which lost 2 bases and 2 bases, there was a span of 7 bases. The CDR3 spans 13 residues. The CDR3 sequence is CASSLPPAYEQYF. Written as DNA, the CDR3 is TGTGCCAGCAGCTTACCGCCGGCCTACGAGCAGTACTTC.

The genes are TRBV12-3 or TRBV12-4 and TRBJ1-4, with 7 bases lining up with TRBD1. There are 14 residues in the CDR3. With V trimmed by 6 bases and J by 5 bases, 6 bases remained unmatched. The CDR3 spells CASSLGQENEKLFF. The DNA for the CDR3 is TGTGCCAGCAGCCTCGGACAGGAAAATGAAAAACTGTTTTTT.

The chain uses TRBV7-2 and TRBJ1-2; D perhaps matches TRBD1 (5 bases). This CDR3 has 15 residues. V lost 5 bases and J 6 bases, leaving 19 bases between the germline ends. Germline V gives CDR1 SGHTA, CDR2 FQGNSA. DNA of the CDR3: TGTGCCAGCAGCGGGGTAGACAGCGAATTAGATGGCTACACCTTC. It yields the protein CASSGVDSELDGYTF. The full variable domain, completed using reference TRBV7-2 and TRBJ1-2, is GAGVSQSPSNKVTEKGKDVELRCDPISGHTALYWYRQSLGQGLEFLIYFQGNSAPDKSGLPSDRFSAERTGGSVSTLTIQRTQQEDSAVYLCASSGVDSELDGYTFGSGTRLTVV.

This clonotype was seen a few times. The chain uses TRBV5-4 and TRBJ2-2; TRBD2 matches at 8 bases. The CDR3 consists of 14 residues. Per germline, CDR1 SGHNT and CDR2 YYREEE (reference sequence). V dropped 3 bases and J dropped 7; count of bases not matched to a gene: 5. The CDR3 loop is CASSSGTRDGELFF. The CDR3 bases are TGTGCCAGCAGCTCGGGGACTAGAGACGGGGAGCTGTTTTTT.

This clonotype has ten or more counts. The rearrangement joins TRBV5-1 to TRBJ1-2; D remains unclear. This CDR3 is 11 amino acids long. With 2 bases removed from V and 5 bases from J, the gap between germline ends came to 4 bases. Germline V gene data show CDR1 as SGHRS and CDR2 as YFSETQ. The CDR3, as DNA: TGCGCCAGCAGCTTAAGATATGGCTACACCTTC. Its protein is CASSLRYGYTF.

This clonotype was detected a few times. This chain joins TRBV12-3 or TRBV12-4 and TRBJ2-5, with TRBD2 as a possible D gene (5 bases). V lost 2 bases to trimming and J lost 4 bases, with 11 bases between them. The CDR3 covers 14 residues. The CDR3 sequence: CASSLRTLGETQYF. The CDR3 bases are TGTGCCAGCAGTTTAAGGACTTTAGGAGAGACCCAGTACTTC.

The chain couples TRBV19 to TRBJ2-6, with D possibly matching TRBD1 (6 bases). The V end was cut by 9 bases, the J end by 0 bases, with 12 bases between. CDR3 size: 15 residues. The V gene's germline CDR1 is LNHDA and CDR2 SQIVND (reference sequence). CDR3 loop: CASADRSSGANVLTF. The CDR3 coding sequence is TGTGCCAGCGCAGACAGGAGCTCTGGGGCCAACGTCCTGACTTTC.

The chain couples TRBV25-1 to TRBJ2-7, with a tentative D call TRBD1 (6 bases). In germline, CDR1 is MGHDK, CDR2 SYGVNS. The CDR3 is made up of 15 amino acids. Deletions cut 3 bases from V and 5 bases from J, with 17 bases between. CDR3 protein: CASSDPRQVRHEQYF. DNA of the CDR3: TGTGCCAGCAGTGACCCGCGACAGGTTAGGCACGAGCAGTACTTC.

At least ten counts were recorded for this clonotype. The J gene is TRBJ2-7, the V gene TRBV7-9, with D tentatively TRBD2 (5 bases). Germline assignment: CDR1 SEHNR and CDR2 FQNEAQ (reference sequence). This CDR3 is 12 amino acids long. V shed 5 bases and J shed 3 bases, with 8 bases lying between them. The CDR3 sequence is CASSTGDYEQYF. CDR3 DNA sequence: TGTGCCAGCAGCACCGGGGACTACGAGCAGTACTTC. The variable domain in full, with the rest retrieved from reference TRBV7-9 and TRBJ2-7, is DTGVSQNPRHKITKRGQNVTFRCDPISEHNRLYWYRQTLGQGPEFLTYFQNEAQLEKSRLLSDRFSAERPKGSFSTLEIQRTEQGDSAMYLCASSTGDYEQYFGPGTRLTVT.

In this sample, this clonotype turned up a few times. The chain couples TRBV4-3 to TRBJ1-1; the D is unclear. The CDR3 runs to 16 residues. V gave up 3 bases and J gave up 1 base, with 15 bases separating them. Germline lookup yields CDR1 LGHNA and CDR2 YSLEER. CDR3 loop: CASSQVLREANTEAFF. CDR3 in DNA: TGCGCCAGCAGCCAGGTCCTCCGGGAAGCGAACACTGAAGCTTTCTTT.

V is TRBV7-8 and J is TRBJ2-7, with TRBD1 identical over 8 bases. The CDR3 has 18 amino acids. Germline assignment: CDR1 SGHVS and CDR2 FQNEAQ. The V and J ends lost 5 bases and 5 bases, in that order; junction bases with no gene match: 20. The CDR3 nucleotides are TGTGCCAGCAGCCTCGAACACACGGGACAAGGACAGGGCAACGAGCAGTACTTC. Residues: CASSLEHTGQGQGNEQYF.

This chain uses TRBV30 with TRBJ2-7, with TRBD2 identical over 8 bases. Germline V lookup: CDR1 GTSNPN, CDR2 SVGIG (reference sequence). V shed 4 bases and J 4 bases; nucleotides not matched to a gene: 9. This CDR3 is 14 amino acids long. The CDR3 here is CAWTSRSGGYEQYF. CDR3 coding DNA: TGTGCCTGGACTAGCCGAAGCGGGGGTTACGAGCAGTACTTC.

The chain has TRBV7-9 and TRBJ2-1; D assignment may be TRBD1 or TRBD2 (5 bases each). The CDR3 extends over 14 amino acids. V was shortened by 1 base and J by 8 bases, with 12 bases between the two germline ends. Germline CDR1 and CDR2: SEHNR and FQNEAQ (reference sequence). CDR3 region: CASSLGDPHHEQFF. The CDR3 coding sequence is TGTGCCAGCAGCTTAGGGGACCCCCACCATGAGCAGTTCTTC.

The chain joins TRBV2 to TRBJ2-7; 10 nucleotides agree with TRBD2. CDR3 length equals 18 residues. The germline gives CDR1 SNHLY, CDR2 FYNNEI. DNA of the CDR3: TGTACCCGCAGTCCCCCAAGCCTAGCGGGAGTAGGCTCCTACGAGCAGTACTTC. This translates into CTRSPPSLAGVGSYEQYF.

This clonotype has a handful of counts. The chain has TRBV4-1 and TRBJ1-1; D is uncertain. The CDR3 runs to 15 residues. The germline V and J ends were trimmed by 0 bases and 3 bases, with 11 bases remaining between them. Germline V gene sequence: CDR1 MGHRA, CDR2 YSYEKL. The CDR3 here is CASSQDIGSYTEAFF. CDR3 nucleotides: TGCGCCAGCAGCCAAGACATTGGGAGCTACACTGAAGCTTTCTTT.

V is TRBV5-1 and J is TRBJ2-3, with a tentative D call TRBD1 (6 bases). The CDR3 is 14 amino acids. CDR1 and CDR2 from the germline V gene are SGHRS and YFSETQ. Trimming took 2 bases from V and 6 from J, leaving 13 bases between them. The CDR3 DNA reads TGCGCCAGCAGCTTACGGCAGGGGATGGATACGCAGTATTTT. Translation gives CASSLRQGMDTQYF.

This clonotype was recorded many times. The J gene is TRBJ1-1, the V gene TRBV4-1; D unclear. CDR1 MGHRA and CDR2 YSYEKL come from the germline V gene. The CDR3 extends over 15 amino acids. V dropped 1 base and J dropped 4 bases, with 13 bases sitting between them. The CDR3: CASSQVEGFGTEAFF. In nucleotides, the CDR3 is TGCGCCAGCAGCCAAGTGGAAGGGTTTGGCACTGAAGCTTTCTTT.

This clonotype was detected only a few times. This chain uses TRBV12-3 or TRBV12-4 with TRBJ2-1, with 11 bases identical to TRBD2. The CDR3 covers 16 residues. V shed 7 bases, J shed 4 bases, and the junction held 9 bases outside the gene matches. CDR3 protein: CASTNSLAGDYNEQFF. The CDR3 coding sequence is TGTGCCAGCACCAACTCACTAGCGGGAGATTACAATGAGCAGTTCTTC.

This clonotype occurred a few times. The J gene is TRBJ1-2, the V gene TRBV29-1; 8 bases align to TRBD1. Germline V gene data show CDR1 as SQVTM and CDR2 as ANQGSEA. This CDR3 region has 13 residues. The junction had 5 bases not matched to a gene; V was cut back by 0 bases and J by 8 bases. The CDR3 sequence: CSVEEGQDFGYTF. Written as DNA, the CDR3 is TGCAGCGTTGAAGAGGGACAGGACTTCGGCTACACCTTC. Complete variable domain (other parts from reference TRBV29-1 and TRBJ1-2): SAVISQKPSRDICQRGTSLTIQCQVDSQVTMMFWYRQQPGQSLTLIATANQGSEATYESGFVIDKFPISRPNLTFSTLTVSNMSPEDSSIYLCSVEEGQDFGYTFGSGTRLTVV.

There are a few counts of this clonotype. The chain joins TRBV18 to TRBJ2-7; either TRBD1 or TRBD2 may supply D (5 bases each). Trimming stripped 3 bases from V and 2 bases from J, with 11 bases between. The germline V gene encodes CDR1 KGHSH and CDR2 LQKENI. The length of the CDR3 is 14 residues. CDR3 sequence reads: CASSPRERPYEQYF. CDR3 nucleotide sequence: TGTGCCAGCTCACCCAGGGAGAGGCCCTACGAGCAGTACTTC. The entire variable domain, with the rest obtained from reference TRBV18 and TRBJ2-7, is as follows: NAGVMQNPRHLVRRRGQEARLRCSPMKGHSHVYWYRQLPEEGLKFMVYLQKENIIDESGMPKERFSAEFPKEGPSILRIQQVVRGDSAAYFCASSPRERPYEQYFGPGTRLTVT.

The V and J genes are TRBV7-3 and TRBJ2-3, with 13 bases lining up with TRBD2. V lost 5 bases to trimming and J lost 6 bases; unmatched junction nucleotides: 11. This CDR3 comprises 17 residues. The germline V gene encodes CDR1 SGHTA and CDR2 FQGTGA. CDR3 region: CASSPTPLAGGRDTQYF. In DNA form, the CDR3 reads TGTGCCAGCAGCCCAACCCCACTAGCGGGGGGGCGGGATACGCAGTATTTT.

This clonotype was observed a few times. The chain employs TRBV7-8 and TRBJ2-7, with TRBD2 matching 7 bases. V was pared by 4 bases and J by 2 bases, with 14 bases of the junction left unmatched. This CDR3 region has 17 residues. Germline V gene lookup returns CDR1 SGHVS and CDR2 FQNEAQ. The CDR3 loop is CASSSSTTSGDTYEQYF. The CDR3 region has the DNA TGTGCCAGCAGCTCTTCCACTACCAGCGGGGATACCTACGAGCAGTACTTC.

This clonotype showed up many times. The V call is TRBV2, the J call TRBJ2-7; unclear D gene. The CDR3 runs 13 residues. V was clipped by 7 bases and J by 7 bases, with 17 bases between them. The V gene's germline CDR1 is SNHLY and CDR2 FYNNEI. The CDR3 sequence is CASISRRTEEQYF. Written as DNA, the CDR3 is TGTGCCAGCATTTCTCGACGGACGGAAGAGCAGTACTTC. Complete variable domain (other parts from reference TRBV2 and TRBJ2-7): EPEVTQTPSHQVTQMGQEVILRCVPISNHLYFYWYRQILGQKVEFLVSFYNNEISEKSEIFDDQFSVERPDGSNFTLKIRSTKLEDSAMYFCASISRRTEEQYFGPGTRLTVT.

Ten or more counts support this clonotype. The rearrangement uses TRBV29-1 and TRBJ2-3, with D possibly TRBD2 on 6 matching bases. The CDR3 has 15 residues. The V gene lost 4 bases and the J gene lost 0 bases, with 14 bases spanning the gap. CDR1 is SQVTM, CDR2 ANQGSEA, per germline. CDR3 bases: TGCAGCGTTGGGTTCCAAGGAGGGAGCACAGATACGCAGTATTTT. This codes for CSVGFQGGSTDTQYF.

CDR3 nucleotide sequence: TGTGCCAGCAGTTTAGTTAGCGGGGTCTACGAGCAGTACTTC. Translation gives CASSLVSGVYEQYF. The chain combines TRBV12-3 or TRBV12-4 with TRBJ2-7, with TRBD2 matching over 8 bases. The junction had 2 bases not matched to a gene; V was cut back by 1 base and J by 3 bases. The CDR3 consists of 14 residues.

This clonotype was observed a few times. The CDR3 loop is CAIMTGSSYEQYF. CDR3 coding DNA: TGTGCCATCATGACAGGGAGCTCCTACGAGCAGTACTTC. This chain links TRBV10-3 with TRBJ2-7, with 7 bases that match TRBD1. V shed 7 bases and J 0 bases; nucleotides not matched to a gene: 3. The CDR3 has 13 amino acids. CDR1 and CDR2 from the germline V gene are ENHRY and SYGVKD.

CDR3 in DNA: TGTGCCAGCAGCCAAGAATTAGGGAGGGCCCTCACCGGGGAGCTGTTTTTT. Translating it yields CASSQELGRALTGELFF. The V call is TRBV4-2, the J call TRBJ2-2; 7 bases are a match to TRBD2. Germline CDR1 is LGHNA and CDR2 is YNFKEQ. This CDR3 contains 17 residues. The trim removed 0 bases at V and 4 bases at J, leaving 8 bases unmatched.

The rearrangement links TRBV20-1 to TRBJ2-7; 8 bases agree with TRBD2. CDR3 length: 14 residues. Germline CDR1 DFQATT, CDR2 SNEGSKA (reference sequence). CDR3: CSTAPAGESYEQYF. The CDR3 nucleotides are TGCTCCACCGCACCAGCGGGGGAGTCCTACGAGCAGTACTTC.

This clonotype was counted many times. This chain links TRBV7-9 with TRBJ1-5; 8 bases are a match to TRBD1. The CDR3 contains 13 residues. V shed 5 bases and J 5 bases; nucleotides not matched to a gene: 2. Germline CDR1 and CDR2: SEHNR and FQNEAQ (reference sequence). This CDR3 is CASSHRGDQPQHF. The DNA of the CDR3 is TGTGCCAGCAGCCACAGGGGGGATCAGCCCCAGCATTTT.

This clonotype was counted at least ten times. J is TRBJ2-6 and V is TRBV28, with D possibly TRBD1 on 6 matching bases. The V end lost 5 bases, the J end lost 0 bases, and 8 bases lay between the germline ends. CDR3 size: 15 residues. Germline assignment: CDR1 MDHEN and CDR2 SYDVKM. The CDR3 DNA follows: TGTGCCAGCAGTCGACAGGTCTCTGGGGCCAACGTCCTGACTTTC. Its translation: CASSRQVSGANVLTF.